These 2 T cell receptor beta chains originate from one sample sequenced in a study of blood T cell repertoires in COVID-19. The assay was immunoSEQ multiplex PCR, and TCRdb's table has in-frame clones only and misses some. The sample contains 650,000 to 800,000 clones, approximately 90% of which appear only once. The sequenced sample consisted of peripheral blood. Receptors were obtained from a woman aged 18 to 35 with acute or convalescent COVID-19.

J is TRBJ1-1 and V is TRBV19, with D possibly TRBD1 on 5 matching bases. CDR1 LNHDA and CDR2 SQIVND come from the germline V gene (reference sequence). CDR3 length: 14 residues. V lost 1 base and J lost 6, with 12 bases in between. CDR3 in amino acids: CASSIAGKVSEAFF. The CDR3 nucleotides read TGTGCCAGTAGTATAGCAGGGAAGGTCTCTGAAGCTTTCTTT.

J is TRBJ1-2 and V is TRBV18; D gene unclear. The CDR3 loop spans 16 amino acids. Germline V gene sequence: CDR1 KGHSH, CDR2 LQKENI. V was trimmed by 2 bases and J by 4 bases, leaving 17 bases between them. The CDR3: CASSPAGRAGFYGYTF. CDR3 bases: TGTGCCAGCTCACCAGCGGGCCGAGCGGGGTTCTATGGCTACACCTTC.